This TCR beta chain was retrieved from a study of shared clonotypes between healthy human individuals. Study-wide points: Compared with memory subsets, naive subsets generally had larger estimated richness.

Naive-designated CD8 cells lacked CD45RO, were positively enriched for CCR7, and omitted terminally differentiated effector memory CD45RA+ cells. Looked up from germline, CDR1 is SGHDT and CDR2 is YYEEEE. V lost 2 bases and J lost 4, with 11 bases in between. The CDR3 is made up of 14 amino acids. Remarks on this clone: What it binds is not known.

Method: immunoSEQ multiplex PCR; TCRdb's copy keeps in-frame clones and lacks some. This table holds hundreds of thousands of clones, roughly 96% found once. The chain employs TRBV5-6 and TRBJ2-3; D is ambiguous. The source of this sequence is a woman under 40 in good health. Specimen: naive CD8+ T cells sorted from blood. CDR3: CASSFFGSPDTQYF. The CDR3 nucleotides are TGTGCCAGCAGCTTTTTCGGCAGCCCAGATACGCAGTATTTT.